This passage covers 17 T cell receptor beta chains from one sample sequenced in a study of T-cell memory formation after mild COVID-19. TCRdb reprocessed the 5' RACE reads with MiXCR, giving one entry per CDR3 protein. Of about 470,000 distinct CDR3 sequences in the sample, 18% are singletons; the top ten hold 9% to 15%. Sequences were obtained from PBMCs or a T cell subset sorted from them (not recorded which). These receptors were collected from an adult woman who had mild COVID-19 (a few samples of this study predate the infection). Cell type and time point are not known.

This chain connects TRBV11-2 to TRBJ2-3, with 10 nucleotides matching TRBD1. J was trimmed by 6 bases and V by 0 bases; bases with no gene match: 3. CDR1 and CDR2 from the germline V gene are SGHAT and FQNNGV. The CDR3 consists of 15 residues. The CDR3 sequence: CASSLEGTGVDTQYF. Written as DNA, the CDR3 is TGTGCCAGCAGCTTAGAGGGGACAGGGGTCGATACGCAGTATTTT.

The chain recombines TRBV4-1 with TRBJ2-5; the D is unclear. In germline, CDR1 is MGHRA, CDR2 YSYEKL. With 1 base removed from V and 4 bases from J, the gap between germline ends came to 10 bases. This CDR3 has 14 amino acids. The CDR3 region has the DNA TGCGCCAGCAGCCAAGGCGAATTAAGAGAGACCCAGTACTTC. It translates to CASSQGELRETQYF.

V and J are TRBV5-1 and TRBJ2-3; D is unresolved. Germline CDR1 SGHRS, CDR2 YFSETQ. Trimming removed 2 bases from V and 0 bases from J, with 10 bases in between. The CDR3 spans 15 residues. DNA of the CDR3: TGCGCCAGCAGCTTACACGGTTTAAGCACAGATACGCAGTATTTT. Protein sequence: CASSLHGLSTDTQYF.

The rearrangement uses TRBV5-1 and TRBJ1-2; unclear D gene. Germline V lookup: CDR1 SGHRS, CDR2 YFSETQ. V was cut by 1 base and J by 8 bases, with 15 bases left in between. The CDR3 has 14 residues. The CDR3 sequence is CASSLRTVADGYTF. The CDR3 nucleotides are TGCGCCAGCAGCTTGCGAACAGTCGCTGACGGCTACACCTTC.

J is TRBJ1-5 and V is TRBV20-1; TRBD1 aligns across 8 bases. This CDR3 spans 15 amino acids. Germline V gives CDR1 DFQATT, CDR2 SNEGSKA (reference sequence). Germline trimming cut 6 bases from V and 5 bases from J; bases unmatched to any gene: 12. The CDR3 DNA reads TGCAGTGCCACGGGGTTTGGACAGGGCCATCAGCCCCAGCATTTT. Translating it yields CSATGFGQGHQPQHF.

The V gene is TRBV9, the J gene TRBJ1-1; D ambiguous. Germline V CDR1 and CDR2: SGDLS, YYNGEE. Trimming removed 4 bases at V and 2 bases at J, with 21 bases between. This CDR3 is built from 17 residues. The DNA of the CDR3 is TGTGCCAGCAGCCCGTTGGACTTCCCCCTCCTAAACACTGAAGCTTTCTTT. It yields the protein CASSPLDFPLLNTEAFF.

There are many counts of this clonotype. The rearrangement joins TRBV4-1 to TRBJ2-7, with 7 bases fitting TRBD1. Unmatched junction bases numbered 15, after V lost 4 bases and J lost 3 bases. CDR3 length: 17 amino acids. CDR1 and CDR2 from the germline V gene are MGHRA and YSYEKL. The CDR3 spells CASSLDETGTAYYEQYF. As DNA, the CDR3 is TGCGCCAGCAGCCTTGACGAGACCGGGACAGCTTACTACGAGCAGTACTTC.

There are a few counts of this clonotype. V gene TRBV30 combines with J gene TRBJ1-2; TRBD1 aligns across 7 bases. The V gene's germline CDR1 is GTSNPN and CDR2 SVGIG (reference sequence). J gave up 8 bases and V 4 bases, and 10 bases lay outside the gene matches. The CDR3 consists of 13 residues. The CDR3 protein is CAWNVQGITGYTF. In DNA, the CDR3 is TGTGCCTGGAACGTACAGGGGATAACGGGCTACACCTTC.

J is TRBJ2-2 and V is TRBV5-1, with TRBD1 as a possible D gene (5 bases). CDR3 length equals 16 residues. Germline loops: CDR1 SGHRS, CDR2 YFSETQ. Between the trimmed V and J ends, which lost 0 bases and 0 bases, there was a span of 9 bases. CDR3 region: CASSLATGSNTGELFF. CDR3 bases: TGCGCCAGCAGCTTGGCAACAGGATCGAACACCGGGGAGCTGTTTTTT.

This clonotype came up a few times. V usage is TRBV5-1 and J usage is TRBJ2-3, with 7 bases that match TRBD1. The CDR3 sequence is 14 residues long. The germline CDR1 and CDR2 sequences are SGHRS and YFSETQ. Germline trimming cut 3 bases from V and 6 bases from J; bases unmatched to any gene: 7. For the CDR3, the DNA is TGCGCCAGCAGCTACGGGACAGAGGGGGATACGCAGTATTTT. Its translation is CASSYGTEGDTQYF.

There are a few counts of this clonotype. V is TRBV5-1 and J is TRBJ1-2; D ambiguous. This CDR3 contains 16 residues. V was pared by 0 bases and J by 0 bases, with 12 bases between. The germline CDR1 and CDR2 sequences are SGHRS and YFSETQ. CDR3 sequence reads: CASSLGGGGANYGYTF. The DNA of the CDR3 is TGCGCCAGCAGCTTGGGCGGTGGAGGAGCTAACTATGGCTACACCTTC.

CDR3 sequence: CASIAWASGGNEQFF. The CDR3 DNA reads as TGTGCCAGCATTGCCTGGGCTAGCGGGGGCAATGAGCAGTTCTTC. The J gene is TRBJ2-1, the V gene TRBV6-1; TRBD2 matches at 10 bases. This CDR3 is 15 amino acids long. Germline trimming cut 7 bases from V and 6 bases from J; bases unmatched to any gene: 9. The germline gives CDR1 MNHNS, CDR2 SASEGT.

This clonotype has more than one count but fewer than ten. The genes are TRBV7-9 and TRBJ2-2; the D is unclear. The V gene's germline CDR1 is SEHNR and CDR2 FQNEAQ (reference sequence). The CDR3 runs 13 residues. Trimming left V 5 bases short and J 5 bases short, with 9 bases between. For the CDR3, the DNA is TGTGCCAGCAGCCCAGAAGGTACCGGGGAGCTGTTTTTT. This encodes CASSPEGTGELFF.

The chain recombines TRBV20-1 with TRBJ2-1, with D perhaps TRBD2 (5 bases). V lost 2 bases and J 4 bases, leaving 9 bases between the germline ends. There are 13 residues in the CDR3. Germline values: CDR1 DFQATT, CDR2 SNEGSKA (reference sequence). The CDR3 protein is CSARKDLYNEQFF. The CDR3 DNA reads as TGCAGTGCTAGAAAGGACTTGTACAATGAGCAGTTCTTC.

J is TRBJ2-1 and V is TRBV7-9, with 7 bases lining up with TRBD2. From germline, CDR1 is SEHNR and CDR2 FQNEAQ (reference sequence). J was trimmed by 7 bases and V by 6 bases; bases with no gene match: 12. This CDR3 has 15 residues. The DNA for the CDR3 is TGTGCCAGCAGTCCAAGCGGGACCGGGGGGAATGAGCAGTTCTTC. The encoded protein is CASSPSGTGGNEQFF.

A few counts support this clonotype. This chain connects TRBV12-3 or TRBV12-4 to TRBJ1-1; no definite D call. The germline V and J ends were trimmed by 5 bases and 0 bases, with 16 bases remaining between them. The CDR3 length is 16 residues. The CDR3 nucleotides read TGTGCCAGCAGTACCCCCGGGAATTCGATGAACACTGAAGCTTTCTTT. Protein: CASSTPGNSMNTEAFF.

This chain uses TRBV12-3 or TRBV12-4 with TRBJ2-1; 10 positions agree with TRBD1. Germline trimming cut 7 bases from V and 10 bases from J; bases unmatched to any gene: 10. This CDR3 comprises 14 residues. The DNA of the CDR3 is TGTGCCAGCAACCAGGGACAGGGGCTCTCGGAGCAGTTCTTC. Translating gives CASNQGQGLSEQFF.